A single sample is the source of the 24 T cell receptor beta chains below, sequenced in a study of CD8+ T cells in alopecia areata. Extraction of RNA preceded its reverse transcription into cDNA, which served as the sequencing template. Sequenced by immunoSEQ multiplex PCR; TCRdb stores in-frame clones only, minus some. Among 110,000 to 150,000 clones listed, around 62% were seen once. Sequenced input: CD8+ T cells sorted from blood. The receptors shown here come from a human donor in good health.

This chain joins TRBV7-9 and TRBJ1-1; no definite D call. The V end lost 2 bases, the J end lost 10 bases, and 8 bases lay between the germline ends. The CDR3 is 11 amino acids. Germline V lookup: CDR1 SEHNR, CDR2 FQNEAQ (reference sequence). In DNA form, the CDR3 reads TGTGCCAGCAGCTTAACGAGCGGAGCTTTCTTT. Translation: CASSLTSGAFF.

The chain is built from TRBV28 and TRBJ2-2; 10 bases align to TRBD2. J gave up 6 bases and V 4 bases, and 14 bases lay outside the gene matches. This CDR3 comprises 18 residues. CDR1 and CDR2 from the germline V gene are MDHEN and SYDVKM. The CDR3 loop is CASSSHLSGRALAGELFF. The DNA of the CDR3 is TGTGCCAGCAGTTCCCATCTCAGCGGGAGGGCCCTCGCCGGGGAGCTGTTTTTT.

The DNA for the CDR3 is TGTGCCAGCGGCGCGGGCGACGGGAAGAGCGAGCAGTACTTC. This codes for CASGAGDGKSEQYF. This sequence joins TRBV27 and TRBJ2-7, with D possibly TRBD2 on 5 matching bases. V lost 8 bases, J lost 6 bases, and 20 bases lay in between. The CDR3 runs to 14 residues. Germline V CDR1 and CDR2: MNHEY, SMNVEV (reference sequence).

CDR3 loop: CASGRTEETQYF. CDR3 nucleotide sequence: TGTGCCAGCGGCCGGACCGAAGAGACCCAGTACTTC. J is TRBJ2-5 and V is TRBV6-5; D not resolved. CDR3 length equals 12 residues. Germline-derived CDR1 and CDR2 are MNHEY and SVGAGI. Trimming pared 8 bases from V and 3 bases from J, leaving 10 bases between.

DNA of the CDR3: TGTGCCAGCAGTGAATCCACACAGATGAACACTGAAGCTTTCTTT. Translated: CASSESTQMNTEAFF. This sequence joins TRBV25-1 and TRBJ1-1; D call uncertain. This CDR3 has 15 residues. CDR1 and CDR2 from the germline V gene are MGHDK and SYGVNS. Trimming removed 1 base at V and 0 bases at J, with 9 bases between.

The V gene is TRBV5-1, the J gene TRBJ2-5; D not certain. V was trimmed by 1 base and J by 4 bases, leaving 11 bases between them. CDR3 length equals 14 residues. Germline V gene data show CDR1 as SGHRS and CDR2 as YFSETQ. CDR3 sequence: CASSLPGALETQYF. The CDR3 DNA sequence: TGCGCCAGCAGCTTGCCAGGAGCTCTAGAGACCCAGTACTTC.

The chain combines TRBV29-1 with TRBJ2-2, with TRBD1 matching 8 bases. Germline values: CDR1 SQVTM, CDR2 ANQGSEA. The CDR3 has 16 amino acids. V shed 1 base and J 1 base; nucleotides not matched to a gene: 5. The CDR3 coding sequence is TGCAGCGTTGAAGCTAGAGACAGGGGGAACACCGGGGAGCTGTTTTTT. Its protein is CSVEARDRGNTGELFF.

This rearrangement joins TRBV11-2 to TRBJ1-1; no firm D call. The V gene's germline CDR1 is SGHAT and CDR2 FQNNGV. Trimming left V 5 bases short and J 6 bases short, with 7 bases between. The CDR3 totals 11 residues. CDR3 coding DNA: TGTGCCAGCAGCGGAGTGTCTGAAGCTTTCTTT. Its protein product is CASSGVSEAFF.

This clone was observed a few times. In DNA form, the CDR3 reads TGTGCCAGCAGTGAGGGGACAGGGCATGAGCAGTTCTTC. Translation gives CASSEGTGHEQFF. The gene calls are TRBV25-1 and TRBJ2-1, with 9 bases aligning to TRBD1. V shed 3 bases, J shed 8 bases, and the junction held 2 bases outside the gene matches. The CDR3 covers 13 residues. Germline CDR1 reads MGHDK; CDR2 reads SYGVNS.

This clone has ten or more counts. The V call is TRBV4-1, the J call TRBJ1-5; the D is unclear. V was trimmed by 3 bases and J by 1 base, leaving 13 bases between them. The CDR3 runs to 16 residues. The V gene's germline CDR1 is MGHRA and CDR2 YSYEKL. The DNA for the CDR3 is TGCGCCAGCAGCCACGAGGGCGGGCAGAGCAATCAGCCCCAGCATTTT. Translation: CASSHEGGQSNQPQHF.

Concerning this clone itself: Other DNA sequences in this specimen translate into the identical CDR3. The DNA of the CDR3 is TGCAGCGTCGGACAGGGAGTTAATGAAAAACTGTTTTTT. Protein: CSVGQGVNEKLFF. The V gene is TRBV29-1, the J gene TRBJ1-4, with 8 bases that match TRBD1. This CDR3 region has 13 residues. Trimming removed 6 bases from V and 4 bases from J; junction bases left unmatched: 4. Germline CDR1 is SQVTM and CDR2 is ANQGSEA.

The chain couples TRBV13 to TRBJ2-7, with 8 bases fitting TRBD1. Germline loops: CDR1 PRHDT, CDR2 FYEKMQ (reference sequence). The CDR3 loop spans 12 amino acids. The J segment lost 9 bases and the V segment lost 1 base, leaving 2 bases of the junction unmatched. The CDR3 sequence: CASSLAGTGQYF. In nucleotides, the CDR3 is TGTGCCAGCAGCTTAGCAGGGACAGGGCAGTACTTC.

V gene TRBV29-1 combines with J gene TRBJ1-1; a possible D gene is TRBD1 (5 bases). The germline CDR1 and CDR2 sequences are SQVTM and ANQGSEA. The CDR3 runs 12 residues. V gave up 0 bases and J gave up 8 bases, with 10 bases separating them. CDR3 protein: CSVEDGAGEAFF. DNA of the CDR3: TGCAGCGTTGAAGATGGGGCAGGCGAAGCTTTCTTT.

This chain connects TRBV9 to TRBJ2-5; the D gene is possibly TRBD2 (5 bases). This CDR3 region has 14 residues. V lost 0 bases and J lost 5, with 11 bases in between. The germline V gene encodes CDR1 SGDLS and CDR2 YYNGEE. The CDR3 loop reads CASSVVEGWETQYF. CDR3 sequence (DNA): TGTGCCAGCAGCGTAGTTGAGGGATGGGAGACCCAGTACTTC.

A few counts support this clone. V gene TRBV5-1 combines with J gene TRBJ2-3, with unresolved D. The CDR3 length is 13 residues. From germline, CDR1 is SGHRS and CDR2 YFSETQ. V was shortened by 5 bases and J by 2 bases, with 9 bases between the two germline ends. CDR3 region: CASRPGPTDTQYF. The CDR3 DNA follows: TGCGCCAGCAGACCTGGCCCCACAGATACGCAGTATTTT.

This rearrangement joins TRBV7-2 to TRBJ2-3, with 8 bases lining up with TRBD2. The V and J ends lost 5 bases and 3 bases, in that order; junction bases with no gene match: 7. The CDR3 spans 15 residues. Germline V gives CDR1 SGHTA, CDR2 FQGNSA. Here the CDR3 reads CASSIRAGVTDTQYF. The CDR3 DNA sequence: TGTGCCAGCAGCATACGAGCGGGAGTAACAGATACGCAGTATTTT. Based on the CDR3 plus reference TRBV7-2 and TRBJ2-3, the full variable domain is GAGVSQSPSNKVTEKGKDVELRCDPISGHTALYWYRQSLGQGLEFLIYFQGNSAPDKSGLPSDRFSAERTGGSVSTLTIQRTQQEDSAVYLCASSIRAGVTDTQYFGPGTRLTVL.

There are a few counts of this clone. The chain recombines TRBV29-1 with TRBJ2-5, with TRBD2 matching 7 bases. This CDR3 comprises 13 residues. Germline CDR1 is SQVTM and CDR2 is ANQGSEA. Germline trimming cut 6 bases from V and 1 base from J; bases unmatched to any gene: 5. The CDR3 sequence is CSVWGTTQETQYF. In DNA, the CDR3 is TGCAGCGTGTGGGGGACTACCCAAGAGACCCAGTACTTC.

CDR3 residues: CASSGTGSQNIQYF. For the CDR3, the DNA is TGTGCCAGCAGTGGTACAGGGTCTCAAAACATTCAGTACTTC. The rearrangement links TRBV2 to TRBJ2-4; D perhaps matches TRBD1 (6 bases). CDR3 size: 14 residues. V lost 4 bases and J 5 bases, leaving 12 bases between the germline ends. Per germline, CDR1 SNHLY and CDR2 FYNNEI.

The rearrangement joins TRBV27 to TRBJ2-3; 7 bases match TRBD2. Germline V gene sequence: CDR1 MNHEY, CDR2 SMNVEV (reference sequence). V lost 8 bases and J lost 0; bases outside the gene matches: 8. The CDR3 covers 15 residues. The chain's CDR3 is CASGRRGGSTDTQYF. The CDR3 DNA sequence: TGTGCCAGCGGCAGGAGGGGAGGGAGCACAGATACGCAGTATTTT.

This clone was observed a handful of times. Other DNA sequences within the sample encode an identical CDR3. The CDR3 coding sequence is TGCGCCAGCAGCCAACGTGCGCAAACCTACGAGCAGTACTTC. The encoded protein is CASSQRAQTYEQYF. The V gene is TRBV4-1, the J gene TRBJ2-7, with no clear D. Germline CDR1 reads MGHRA; CDR2 reads YSYEKL. The CDR3 loop spans 14 amino acids. Trimming removed 2 bases from V and 2 bases from J, with 10 bases in between.

This clone was counted a single time. The gene calls are TRBV7-9 and TRBJ2-3, with 9 bases that match TRBD2. Unmatched junction bases numbered 5, after V lost 5 bases and J lost 2 bases. This CDR3 region has 15 residues. The germline CDR1 and CDR2 sequences are SEHNR and FQNEAQ (reference sequence). This CDR3 is CASSPSSGNTDTQYF. Here the CDR3 DNA reads TGTGCCAGCAGCCCTTCTAGCGGGAACACAGATACGCAGTATTTT.

This sequence joins TRBV25-1 and TRBJ1-2, with 7 positions matching TRBD1. CDR3 length equals 13 residues. CDR1 is MGHDK and CDR2 is SYGVNS in the germline V gene. V dropped 4 bases and J dropped 4; count of bases not matched to a gene: 3. CDR3 DNA: TGTGCCAGCAGTGGGGACAGCGGCTATGGCTACACCTTC. Its protein is CASSGDSGYGYTF.

This clone was detected only a few times. The rearrangement links TRBV5-6 to TRBJ2-7, with TRBD1 matching over 7 bases. Germline V gene sequence: CDR1 SGHDT, CDR2 YYEEEE. The CDR3 has 13 residues. The V and J ends lost 4 bases and 3 bases, in that order; junction bases with no gene match: 4. CDR3 nucleotides: TGTGCCAGCAGCCCGGGACAGTACTACGAGCAGTACTTC. This gives the protein CASSPGQYYEQYF.

This clone was seen more than once but under ten times. The gene calls are TRBV27 and TRBJ2-5, with a tentative D call TRBD1 (6 bases). This CDR3 has 15 amino acids. Trimming took off 5 bases at V and 2 bases at J, with 15 bases between the two ends. The germline gives CDR1 MNHEY, CDR2 SMNVEV (reference sequence). The CDR3 loop is CASSPRQDLQETQYF. The DNA for the CDR3 is TGTGCCAGCAGTCCTCGACAGGACCTTCAAGAGACCCAGTACTTC.